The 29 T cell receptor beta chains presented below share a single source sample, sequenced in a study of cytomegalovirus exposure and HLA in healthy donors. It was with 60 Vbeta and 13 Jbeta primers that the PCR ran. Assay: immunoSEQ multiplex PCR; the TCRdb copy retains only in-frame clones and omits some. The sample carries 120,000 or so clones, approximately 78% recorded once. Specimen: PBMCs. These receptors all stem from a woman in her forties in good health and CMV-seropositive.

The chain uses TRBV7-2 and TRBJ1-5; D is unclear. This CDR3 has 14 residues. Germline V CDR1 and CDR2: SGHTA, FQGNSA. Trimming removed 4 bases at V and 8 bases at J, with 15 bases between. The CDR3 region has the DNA TGTGCCAGCAGCTCTCTCCCGGGAGGCGAGCCCCAGCATTTT. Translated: CASSSLPGGEPQHF.

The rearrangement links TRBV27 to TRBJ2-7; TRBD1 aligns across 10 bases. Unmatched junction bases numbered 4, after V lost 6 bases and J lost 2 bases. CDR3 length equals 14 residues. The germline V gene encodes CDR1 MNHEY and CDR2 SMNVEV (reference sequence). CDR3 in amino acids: CASSLGTGAYEQYF. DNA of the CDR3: TGTGCCAGCAGCCTAGGGACAGGGGCCTACGAGCAGTACTTC.

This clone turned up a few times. CDR3 in DNA: TGTGCCAGCAGTGGACAGCTCAATCAGCCCCAGCATTTT. Amino acids: CASSGQLNQPQHF. The V gene is TRBV2, the J gene TRBJ1-5; maybe TRBD1 (5 bases). Trimming removed 4 bases from V and 3 bases from J, with 7 bases in between. CDR3 length equals 13 residues. The germline V gene has CDR1 SNHLY and CDR2 FYNNEI. The full variable domain, in which reference TRBV2 and TRBJ1-5 provide the parts outside the CDR3, is EPEVTQTPSHQVTQMGQEVILRCVPISNHLYFYWYRQILGQKVEFLVSFYNNEISEKSEIFDDQFSVERPDGSNFTLKIRSTKLEDSAMYFCASSGQLNQPQHFGDGTRLSIL.

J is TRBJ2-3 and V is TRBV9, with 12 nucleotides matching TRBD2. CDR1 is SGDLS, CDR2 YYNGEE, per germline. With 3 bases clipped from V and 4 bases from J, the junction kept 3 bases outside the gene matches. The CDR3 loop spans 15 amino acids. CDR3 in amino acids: CASSASGGASDTQYF. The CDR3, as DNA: TGTGCCAGCAGCGCTAGCGGGGGGGCCTCAGATACGCAGTATTTT. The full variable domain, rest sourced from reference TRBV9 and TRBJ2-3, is DSGVTQTPKHLITATGQRVTLRCSPRSGDLSVYWYQQSLDQGLQFLIQYYNGEERAKGNILERFSAQQFPDLHSELNLSSLELGDSALYFCASSASGGASDTQYFGPGTRLTVL.

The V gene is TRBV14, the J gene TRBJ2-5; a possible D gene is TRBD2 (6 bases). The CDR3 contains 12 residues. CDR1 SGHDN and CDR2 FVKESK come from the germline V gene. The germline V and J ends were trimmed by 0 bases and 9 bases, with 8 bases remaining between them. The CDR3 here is CASSQDWGAQYF. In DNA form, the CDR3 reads TGTGCCAGCAGCCAAGATTGGGGGGCCCAGTACTTC.

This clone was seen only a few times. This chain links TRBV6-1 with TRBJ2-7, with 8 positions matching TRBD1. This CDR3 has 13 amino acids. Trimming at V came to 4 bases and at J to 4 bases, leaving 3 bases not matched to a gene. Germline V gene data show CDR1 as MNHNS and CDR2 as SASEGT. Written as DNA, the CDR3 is TGTGCCAGCAGTGTTAACAGGGGGTACGAGCAGTACTTC. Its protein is CASSVNRGYEQYF.

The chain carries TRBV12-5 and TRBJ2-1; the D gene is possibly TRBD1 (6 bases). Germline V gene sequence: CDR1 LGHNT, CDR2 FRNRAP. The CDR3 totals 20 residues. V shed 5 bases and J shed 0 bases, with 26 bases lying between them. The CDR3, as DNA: TGTGCTAGTGGTGCGGAACCGGGACAAAGGGGCGCCAGCTCCTACAATGAGCAGTTCTTC. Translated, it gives CASGAEPGQRGASSYNEQFF.

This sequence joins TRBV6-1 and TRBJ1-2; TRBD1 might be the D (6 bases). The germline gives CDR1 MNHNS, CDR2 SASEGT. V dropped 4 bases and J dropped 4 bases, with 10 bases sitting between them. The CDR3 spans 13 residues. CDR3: CASSGGQTYGYTF. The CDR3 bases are TGTGCCAGCAGTGGGGGACAAACCTATGGCTACACCTTC.

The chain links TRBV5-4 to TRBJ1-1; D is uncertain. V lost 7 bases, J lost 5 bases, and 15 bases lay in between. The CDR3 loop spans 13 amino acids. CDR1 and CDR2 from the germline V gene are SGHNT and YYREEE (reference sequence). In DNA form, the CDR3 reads TGTGCCAGCGGCTCAAGAGATGAGACTGAAGCTTTCTTT. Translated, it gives CASGSRDETEAFF. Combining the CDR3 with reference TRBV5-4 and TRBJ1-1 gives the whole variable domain ETGVTQSPTHLIKTRGQQVTLRCSSQSGHNTVSWYQQALGQGPQFIFQYYREEENGRGNFPPRFSGLQFPNYSSELNVNALELDDSALYLCASGSRDETEAFFGQGTRLTVV.

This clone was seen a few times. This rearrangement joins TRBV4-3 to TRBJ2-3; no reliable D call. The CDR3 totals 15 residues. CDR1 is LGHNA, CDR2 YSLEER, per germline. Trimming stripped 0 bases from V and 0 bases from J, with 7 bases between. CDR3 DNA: TGCGCCAGCAGCCAAGACATGGGCAGCACAGATACGCAGTATTTT. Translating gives CASSQDMGSTDTQYF.

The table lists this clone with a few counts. CDR3 in amino acids: CASSRYRGAEAFF. The CDR3 bases are TGCGCCAGCAGCCGGTACAGGGGTGCTGAAGCTTTCTTT. J is TRBJ1-1 and V is TRBV4-3; 7 bases match TRBD1. The CDR3 extends over 13 amino acids. Trimming took 4 bases from V and 6 from J; bases not matched to a gene: 5. Germline V gene data show CDR1 as LGHNA and CDR2 as YSLEER.

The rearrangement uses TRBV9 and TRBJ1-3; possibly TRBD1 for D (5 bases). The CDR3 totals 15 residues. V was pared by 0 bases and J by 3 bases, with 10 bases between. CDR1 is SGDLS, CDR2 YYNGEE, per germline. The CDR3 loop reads CASSVEEGVGNTIYF. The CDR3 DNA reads TGTGCCAGCAGCGTAGAGGAAGGGGTTGGAAACACCATATATTTT.

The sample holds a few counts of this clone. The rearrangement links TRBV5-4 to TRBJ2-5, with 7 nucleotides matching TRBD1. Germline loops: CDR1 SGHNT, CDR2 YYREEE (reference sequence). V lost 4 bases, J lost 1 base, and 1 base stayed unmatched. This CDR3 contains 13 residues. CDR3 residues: CASSRQGQETQYF. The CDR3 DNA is TGTGCCAGCAGCCGACAGGGCCAAGAGACCCAGTACTTC.

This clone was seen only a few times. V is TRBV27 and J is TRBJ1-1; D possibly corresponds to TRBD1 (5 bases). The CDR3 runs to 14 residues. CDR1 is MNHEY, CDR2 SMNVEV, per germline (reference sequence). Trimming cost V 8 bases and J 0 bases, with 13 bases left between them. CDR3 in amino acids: CASLSRVLNTEAFF. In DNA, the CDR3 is TGTGCCAGCCTCTCCAGGGTATTGAACACTGAAGCTTTCTTT.

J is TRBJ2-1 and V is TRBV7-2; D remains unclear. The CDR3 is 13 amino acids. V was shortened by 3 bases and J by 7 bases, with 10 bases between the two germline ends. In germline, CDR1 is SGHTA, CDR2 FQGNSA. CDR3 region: CASSLTTKNEQFF. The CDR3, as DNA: TGTGCCAGCAGCTTGACGACAAAGAATGAGCAGTTCTTC.

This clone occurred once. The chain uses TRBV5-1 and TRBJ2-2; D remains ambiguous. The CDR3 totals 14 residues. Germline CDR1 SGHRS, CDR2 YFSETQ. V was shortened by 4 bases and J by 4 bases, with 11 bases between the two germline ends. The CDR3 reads CASSPSLRTGELFF. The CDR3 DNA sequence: TGCGCCAGCAGCCCCAGTCTTCGCACCGGGGAGCTGTTTTTT.

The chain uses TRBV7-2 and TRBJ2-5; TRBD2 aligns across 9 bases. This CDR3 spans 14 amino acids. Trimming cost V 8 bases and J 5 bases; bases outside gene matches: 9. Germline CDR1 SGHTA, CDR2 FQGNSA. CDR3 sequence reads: CASYRGGAGETQYF. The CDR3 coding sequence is TGTGCCAGCTATCGCGGGGGGGCGGGGGAGACCCAGTACTTC.

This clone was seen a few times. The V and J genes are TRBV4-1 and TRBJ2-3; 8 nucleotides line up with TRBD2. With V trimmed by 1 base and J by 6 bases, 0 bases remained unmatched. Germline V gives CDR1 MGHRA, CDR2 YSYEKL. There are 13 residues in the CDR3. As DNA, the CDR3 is TGCGCCAGCAGCCAAGGCGGGGGGGATACGCAGTATTTT. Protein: CASSQGGGDTQYF.

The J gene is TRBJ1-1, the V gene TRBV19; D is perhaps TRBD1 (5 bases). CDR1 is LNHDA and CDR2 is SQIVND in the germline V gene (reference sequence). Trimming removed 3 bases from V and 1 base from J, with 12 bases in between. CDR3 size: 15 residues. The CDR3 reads CASSMPQTGNTEAFF. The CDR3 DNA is TGTGCCAGTAGTATGCCCCAAACAGGGAACACTGAAGCTTTCTTT.

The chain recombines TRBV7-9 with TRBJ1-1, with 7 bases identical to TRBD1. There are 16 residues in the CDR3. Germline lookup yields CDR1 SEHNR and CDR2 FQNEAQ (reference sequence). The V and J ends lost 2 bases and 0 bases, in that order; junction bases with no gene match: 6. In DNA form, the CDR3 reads TGTGCCAGCAGCTTATATCAGGGGGTTATGAACACTGAAGCTTTCTTT. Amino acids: CASSLYQGVMNTEAFF. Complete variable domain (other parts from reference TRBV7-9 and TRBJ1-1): DTGVSQNPRHKITKRGQNVTFRCDPISEHNRLYWYRQTLGQGPEFLTYFQNEAQLEKSRLLSDRFSAERPKGSFSTLEIQRTEQGDSAMYLCASSLYQGVMNTEAFFGQGTRLTVV.

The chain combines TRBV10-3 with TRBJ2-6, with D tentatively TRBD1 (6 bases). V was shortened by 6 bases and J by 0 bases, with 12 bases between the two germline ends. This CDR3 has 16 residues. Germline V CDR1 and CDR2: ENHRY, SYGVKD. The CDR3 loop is CAIRAQGGSGANVLTF. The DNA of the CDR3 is TGTGCCATCAGAGCACAGGGCGGCTCTGGGGCCAACGTCCTGACTTTC.

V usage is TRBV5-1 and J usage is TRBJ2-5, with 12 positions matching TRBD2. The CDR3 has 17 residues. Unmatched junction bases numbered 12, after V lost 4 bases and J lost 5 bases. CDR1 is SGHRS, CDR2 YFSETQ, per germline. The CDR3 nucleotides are TGCGCCAGCAGCCACTCATCACTAGCGGGGGGTGGGGAGACCCAGTACTTC. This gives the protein CASSHSSLAGGGETQYF.

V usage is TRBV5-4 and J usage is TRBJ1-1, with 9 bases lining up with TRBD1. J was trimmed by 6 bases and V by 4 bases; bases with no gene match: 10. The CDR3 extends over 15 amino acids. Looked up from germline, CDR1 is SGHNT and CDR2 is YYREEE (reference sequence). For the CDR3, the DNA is TGTGCCAGCAGCACCAACAGGGGGCAATCATCTGAAGCTTTCTTT. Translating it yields CASSTNRGQSSEAFF.

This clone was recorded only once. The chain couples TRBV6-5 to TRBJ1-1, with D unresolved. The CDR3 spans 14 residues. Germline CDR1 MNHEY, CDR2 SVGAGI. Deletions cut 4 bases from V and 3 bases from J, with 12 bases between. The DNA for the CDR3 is TGTGCCAGCAGTTCCACTTCGGGTTACACTGAAGCTTTCTTT. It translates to CASSSTSGYTEAFF.

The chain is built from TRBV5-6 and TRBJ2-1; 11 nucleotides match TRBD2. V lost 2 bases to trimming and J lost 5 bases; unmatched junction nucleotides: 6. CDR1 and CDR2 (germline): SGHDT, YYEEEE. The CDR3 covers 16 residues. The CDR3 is CASSLISSGGHNEQFF. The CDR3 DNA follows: TGTGCCAGCAGCTTAATCTCTAGCGGGGGGCACAATGAGCAGTTCTTC. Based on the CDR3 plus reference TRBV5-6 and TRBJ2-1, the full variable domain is DAGVTQSPTHLIKTRGQQVTLRCSPKSGHDTVSWYQQALGQGPQFIFQYYEEEERQRGNFPDRFSGHQFPNYSSELNVNALLLGDSALYLCASSLISSGGHNEQFFGPGTRLTVL.

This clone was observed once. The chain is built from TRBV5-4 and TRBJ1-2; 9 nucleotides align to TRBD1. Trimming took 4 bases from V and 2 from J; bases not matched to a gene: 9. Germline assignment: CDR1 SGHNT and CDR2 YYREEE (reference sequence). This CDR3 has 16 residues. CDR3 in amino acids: CASSSKDRGANYGYTF. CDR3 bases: TGTGCCAGCAGCAGTAAGGACAGGGGTGCCAACTATGGCTACACCTTC.

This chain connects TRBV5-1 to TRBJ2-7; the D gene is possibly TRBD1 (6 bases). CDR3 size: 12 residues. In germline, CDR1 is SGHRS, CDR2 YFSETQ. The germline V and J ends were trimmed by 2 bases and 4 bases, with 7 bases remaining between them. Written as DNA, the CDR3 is TGCGCCAGCAGCTTACAGGGATACGAGCAGTACTTC. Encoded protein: CASSLQGYEQYF.

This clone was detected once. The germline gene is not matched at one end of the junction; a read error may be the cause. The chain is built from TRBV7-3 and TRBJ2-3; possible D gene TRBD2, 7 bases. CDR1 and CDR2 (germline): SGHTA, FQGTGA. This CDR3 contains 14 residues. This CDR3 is CASSFRGATDAQYF. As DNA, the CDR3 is TGTGCCAGCAGCTTCCGGGGGGCCACAGATGCGCAGTATTTT. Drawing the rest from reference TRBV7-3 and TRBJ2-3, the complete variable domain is GAGVSQTPSNKVTEKGKYVELRCDPISGHTALYWYRQSLGQGPEFLIYFQGTGAADDSGLPNDRFFAVRPEGSVSTLKIQRTERGDSAVYLCASSFRGATDAQYFGPGTRLTVL.

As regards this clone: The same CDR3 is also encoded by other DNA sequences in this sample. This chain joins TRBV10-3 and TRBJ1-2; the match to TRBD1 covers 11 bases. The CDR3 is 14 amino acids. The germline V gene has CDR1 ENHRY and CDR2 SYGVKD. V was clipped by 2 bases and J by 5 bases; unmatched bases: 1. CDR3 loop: CAISEGTGGYGYTF. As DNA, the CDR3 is TGTGCCATCAGTGAGGGGACAGGGGGATATGGCTACACCTTC.